The clone carrying this T cell receptor (beta chain) has more than one count but fewer than ten. The entry originates in a study of neurological immune-mediated disorders. TCRdb redid the calling of the 5' RACE reads with MiXCR, one entry per CDR3 protein. The repertoire consists of about 53,000 distinct CDR3 sequences, with 7% to 10% occurring once and the leading ten covering 1.5% to 2%. Stated time point: longitudinal time-point 3. The CDR3 is made up of 17 amino acids. Germline V gene data show CDR1 as SSHAT and CDR2 as FNYEAQ (reference sequence). Germline trimming cut 5 bases from V and 5 bases from J; bases unmatched to any gene: 13.

This receptor was obtained from a woman in her thirties or forties in good health. The sequencing sample was made of PBMCs. The chain employs TRBV7-7 and TRBJ2-2; 8 bases agree with TRBD1. This CDR3 is CASSPLRRTGRTGELFF. The CDR3 DNA sequence: TGTGCCAGCAGCCCCCTCAGACGGACAGGGAGGACCGGGGAGCTGTTTTTT.